Listed here is a single T cell receptor (beta chain). This clone's antigen is unknown. Per-base quality was not reported, and no clone a single base away is much larger than it. Genomic DNA was isolated from the sorted cells so that the TCRbeta CDR3 region could be sequenced. TCRbeta CDR3 regions were sequenced using the immunoSEQ Assay. The table was pulled from immuneACCESS by TCRdb, which kept in-frame rearrangements only. Such tables lose some clones; where checked, under half of the loss comes from unresolved V genes, and the rest has no known cause. The sample table shows some 54,000 clones, and about 80% are seen once. Together, the top ten hold roughly 4.2% of the sample. The entry originates in a study of OX40 agonist ivuxolimab in advanced cancers. Some background on the complete study: Ivuxolimab was an agonistic, fully human IgG2 monoclonal antibody directed against OX40 (CD134), a costimulatory receptor. Intravenous ivuxolimab was administered to patients every 2 weeks at six dose levels: 0.01, 0.1, 0.3, 1.5, 3 and 10 mg/kg. Among the 52 dose-escalation patients, approximately 20 had hepatocellular carcinoma, some 15 melanoma, 9 renal cell carcinoma and 9 head and neck cancer. In the dose-escalation cohort, about four fifths of patients were male, and the mean age was approximately 60 years with a range of about 23 to 79. Prior anti-PD-1, anti-PD-L1 or anti-CTLA-4 therapy was permitted, and 30% to 50% of dose-escalation patients had received checkpoint inhibitors. Partial responses occurred in three dose-escalation patients, of whom one had hepatocellular carcinoma and two had cutaneous melanoma. The purpose of peripheral TCRbeta sequencing was to test whether ivuxolimab changed TCR sequence diversity and led to clonal T-cell expansion. The paper covers the monotherapy dose-escalation part of the phase I ivuxolimab trial, which included N of about 50 patients.

The trial excluded patients who had a history of autoimmune disease or who were on systemic immunosuppression. Peripheral blood for TCR sequencing was collected from all dose cohorts at baseline, on cycle 4 day 1, and on cycle 7 day 1. The samples were taken from a phase I, first-in-human, multicenter, open-label dose-escalation trial of ivuxolimab. Adults with locally advanced or metastatic melanoma, renal cell carcinoma, hepatocellular carcinoma or head and neck squamous cell carcinoma were enrolled in the trial. Before TCR sequencing, CD4+ and CD8+ T cells were separately sorted from peripheral blood. Trimming removed 0 bases from V and 1 base from J, leaving 9 bases between the germline ends. Reading from cysteine to phenylalanine, the CDR3 counts 15 amino acids. The retained sequence is limited to the CDR3, 45 bases, with the frame set at the first base. The germline V gene (reference sequence) supplies CDR1 SEHNR and CDR2 FQNEAQ.

Points the paper makes about the study in general: Low levels of normalized T-cell clonal expansion were also seen in some nonresponding patients. At doses of 0.1 to 3.0 mg/kg, clonal expansion of both CD4+ and CD8+ T cells in blood was seen between baseline and week 6. After ivuxolimab, expanded clones were on average more numerous among CD8+ T cells than among CD4+ T cells. Which antigens the clonally expanded peripheral T cells were specific for was not determined. Partial responders in the 0.1-3.0 mg/kg groups had among the lowest normalized peripheral clonal expansion, especially among CD8+ T cells.

The material was CD4+ or CD8+ T cells sorted from blood, obtained in a trial of the OX40 agonist ivuxolimab. The TCR was taken from an adult with an advanced solid tumor such as melanoma, head and neck, liver or kidney cancer. The sequence joins TRBV7-9 to TRBJ2-5; perhaps TRBD1 is the D gene, with 5 bases matching. Here the CDR3 is given as CASSLANRRQETQYF. The nucleotides are TGTGCCAGCAGCTTAGCTAACAGGCGCCAAGAGACCCAGTACTTC.